These 20 T cell receptor beta chains came from one sample sequenced in a study of T-cell reconstitution after alpha-beta-depleted transplantation in children. TCRbeta library preparation incorporated unique molecular identifiers. TCRdb used MiXCR to reprocess the PCR reads, holding one entry per CDR3 protein. The table has about 460,000 distinct CDR3 sequences, around 10% seen once. Sample: PBMCs, mostly from graft donor cells, taken 180 days after TCRalphabeta/CD19-depleted stem cell transplant. The receptor set was obtained from a female patient between 2 and 10 years old who had a stem cell transplant for aplastic anemia, so the T cells may come from the graft donor.

This clonotype was observed a single time. As the CDR3 is not closed by the conserved phenylalanine or tryptophan, this likely results from a read error. The genes are TRBV6-2 or TRBV6-3 and TRBJ2-7, with D perhaps TRBD2 (6 bases). This CDR3 has 14 amino acids. V lost 7 bases to trimming and J lost 3 bases, with 16 bases between them. Germline CDR1 and CDR2: MNHEY and SVGEGT. The CDR3 nucleotides are TGTGCCAGCAAGTCGGGGCTGCGGGACTACGAGCAGTACATC. Translated, it gives CASKSGLRDYEQYI.

This clonotype occurred many times. V gene TRBV20-1 combines with J gene TRBJ1-1; D possibly corresponds to TRBD1 (5 bases). Trimming pared 4 bases from V and 6 bases from J, leaving 12 bases between. The CDR3 is 12 amino acids. Germline CDR1 reads DFQATT; CDR2 reads SNEGSKA (reference sequence). The DNA of the CDR3 is TGCAGTGCTATGGGGACTGCCCCTGAAGCTTTCTTT. Its protein product is CSAMGTAPEAFF.

This clonotype came up a few times. The chain is built from TRBV15 and TRBJ2-1; 9 nucleotides match TRBD2. The CDR3 contains 18 residues. Germline trimming cut 0 bases from V and 7 bases from J; bases unmatched to any gene: 13. The germline CDR1 and CDR2 sequences are LNHNV and YYDKDF (reference sequence). CDR3 amino acids: CATSRDGPVPTSGNEQFF. CDR3 in DNA: TGTGCCACCAGCAGAGATGGCCCCGTGCCCACTAGCGGGAATGAGCAGTTCTTC.

This clonotype was found a few times. This sequence joins TRBV20-1 and TRBJ1-2, with TRBD1 as a possible D gene (6 bases). The CDR3 loop spans 12 amino acids. From germline, CDR1 is DFQATT and CDR2 SNEGSKA (reference sequence). V was pared by 6 bases and J by 4 bases, with 12 bases between. This CDR3 is CSAHRDRYGYTF. The CDR3 DNA sequence: TGCAGTGCCCACAGGGATCGCTATGGCTACACCTTC.

A few counts support this clonotype. This chain uses TRBV5-1 with TRBJ2-7, with TRBD2 matching 10 bases. V gave up 1 base and J gave up 2 bases; unmatched junction bases: 6. Germline V lookup: CDR1 SGHRS, CDR2 YFSETQ. The CDR3 spans 16 residues. The CDR3 here is CASSLFRTSGTYEQYF. CDR3 coding DNA: TGCGCCAGCAGCTTGTTTCGGACTAGCGGTACCTACGAGCAGTACTTC.

The sample holds many counts of this clonotype. V and J are TRBV20-1 and TRBJ2-1; D gene unclear. Germline assignment: CDR1 DFQATT and CDR2 SNEGSKA (reference sequence). The CDR3 is 14 amino acids. V shed 3 bases and J shed 4 bases, with 13 bases lying between them. CDR3 protein: CSARSRTVYNEQFF. Here the CDR3 DNA reads TGCAGTGCTAGGAGCCGGACGGTTTACAATGAGCAGTTCTTC.

This clonotype was detected only a few times. The chain employs TRBV28 and TRBJ2-1; TRBD2 might be the D (6 bases). CDR3 length: 16 amino acids. Between the trimmed V and J ends, which lost 4 bases and 1 base, there was a span of 14 bases. From germline, CDR1 is MDHEN and CDR2 SYDVKM. This chain's CDR3 is CASSSGGSRSYNEQFF. The DNA for the CDR3 is TGTGCCAGCAGTTCTGGGGGGAGCCGATCCTACAATGAGCAGTTCTTC.

The genes are TRBV5-1 and TRBJ1-6, with D hard to call. Between the trimmed V and J ends, which lost 4 bases and 7 bases, there was a span of 12 bases. Germline CDR1 is SGHRS and CDR2 is YFSETQ. This CDR3 has 14 amino acids. The CDR3 DNA is TGCGCCAGCAGCGCTACTGACGGCAATTCACCCCTCCACTTT. It encodes CASSATDGNSPLHF.

The genes are TRBV19 and TRBJ1-5; no firm D call. Germline CDR1 and CDR2: LNHDA and SQIVND (reference sequence). The ends were cut back, 2 bases at V and 4 bases at J, with 9 bases in the middle. This CDR3 has 14 residues. The CDR3 loop is CASSIRAVNQPQHF. DNA for the CDR3: TGTGCCAGTAGTATAAGGGCGGTAAATCAGCCCCAGCATTTT.

This clonotype appeared many times. The DNA of the CDR3 is TGCGCCAGCAGCGAGGGACGGCTCCAAGAGACCCAGTACTTC. Translated, it gives CASSEGRLQETQYF. This chain uses TRBV5-1 with TRBJ2-5; D could derive from TRBD1 or TRBD2 (5 bases each). The CDR3 covers 14 residues. Germline CDR1 and CDR2: SGHRS and YFSETQ. V lost 4 bases and J lost 1, with 11 bases in between.

In its sample, this clonotype was seen a few times. The CDR3 DNA sequence: TGTGCCAGCAGCTCCCTCCAAGCGGGAGAATACGAGCAGTACTTC. This encodes CASSSLQAGEYEQYF. This chain uses TRBV7-2 with TRBJ2-7, with 8 bases matching TRBD2. V dropped 4 bases and J dropped 4; count of bases not matched to a gene: 9. Per the germline V gene, CDR1 is SGHTA and CDR2 is FQGNSA. The CDR3 length is 15 residues.

This clonotype was recorded many times. The V gene is TRBV5-5, the J gene TRBJ2-5; D may be TRBD1 (5 bases). The CDR3 runs to 14 residues. V was pared by 5 bases and J by 1 base, with 12 bases between. Germline V gives CDR1 SGHKS, CDR2 YYEKEE (reference sequence). This CDR3 reads CASRVEQAQETQYF. The CDR3 region has the DNA TGTGCCAGCAGGGTAGAACAGGCCCAAGAGACCCAGTACTTC.

The sample holds many counts of this clonotype. The J gene is TRBJ2-1, the V gene TRBV7-3, with 8 bases aligning to TRBD2. Unmatched junction bases numbered 13, after V lost 5 bases and J lost 7 bases. This CDR3 contains 16 residues. Germline values: CDR1 SGHTA, CDR2 FQGTGA. Here the CDR3 reads CASSRTGTRSLNEQFF. DNA for the CDR3: TGTGCCAGCAGCAGAACCGGGACTAGAAGTCTGAATGAGCAGTTCTTC. The whole variable domain, filled in from reference TRBV7-3 and TRBJ2-1, reads GAGVSQTPSNKVTEKGKYVELRCDPISGHTALYWYRQSLGQGPEFLIYFQGTGAADDSGLPNDRFFAVRPEGSVSTLKIQRTERGDSAVYLCASSRTGTRSLNEQFFGPGTRLTVL.

The V and J genes are TRBV7-8 and TRBJ2-3, with a weak D call TRBD2 (5 bases). The CDR3 spans 16 residues. V lost 5 bases and J 2 bases, leaving 17 bases between the germline ends. Germline-derived CDR1 and CDR2 are SGHVS and FQNEAQ. DNA of the CDR3: TGTGCCAGCAGCGCGACGCCGGGGATGATCACAGATACGCAGTATTTT. This sequence encodes CASSATPGMITDTQYF. The entire variable domain, with the rest obtained from reference TRBV7-8 and TRBJ2-3, is as follows: GAGVSQSPRYKVAKRGQDVALRCDPISGHVSLFWYQQALGQGPEFLTYFQNEAQLDKSGLPSDRFFAERPEGSVSTLKIQRTQQEDSAVYLCASSATPGMITDTQYFGPGTRLTVL.

This clonotype has a count of ten or more. This chain uses TRBV2 with TRBJ2-1; D could derive from TRBD1 or TRBD2 (5 bases each). The germline gives CDR1 SNHLY, CDR2 FYNNEI. This CDR3 has 13 residues. V was pared by 4 bases and J by 9 bases, with 13 bases between. DNA for the CDR3: TGTGCCAGCAGTGGCCAAGGGGACGGTGAGCAGTTCTTC. Its translation is CASSGQGDGEQFF.

The chain carries TRBV18 and TRBJ2-2; D might be TRBD2 (6 bases). Germline CDR1 and CDR2: KGHSH and LQKENI. V was pared by 5 bases and J by 4 bases, with 20 bases between. The CDR3 length is 17 residues. The CDR3 bases are TGTGCCAGCTCATCACTCGATTTCGGGGGAGCCACCGGGGAGCTGTTTTTT. This gives the protein CASSSLDFGGATGELFF.

This clonotype was counted only a few times. The rearrangement links TRBV5-8 to TRBJ2-7, with a tentative D call TRBD2 (5 bases). The length of the CDR3 is 17 residues. V was shortened by 1 base and J by 0 bases, with 17 bases between the two germline ends. The germline CDR1 and CDR2 sequences are SGHTS and YDEGEE. Here the CDR3 DNA reads TGTGCCAGCAGCTTGTTCCGGACTGGGTCGAGCTCCTACGAGCAGTACGTC. Its translation: CASSLFRTGSSSYEQYV.

This clonotype was seen repeatedly, ten times or more. The V call is TRBV7-2, the J call TRBJ1-1; 7 bases are a match to TRBD1. Germline-derived CDR1 and CDR2 are SGHTA and FQGNSA. This CDR3 has 15 amino acids. Germline trimming cut 4 bases from V and 0 bases from J; bases unmatched to any gene: 5. The chain's CDR3 is CASSSRTGVNTEAFF. For the CDR3, the DNA is TGTGCCAGCAGCTCGAGGACAGGCGTGAACACTGAAGCTTTCTTT.

This clonotype occurred a few times. CDR3 sequence (DNA): TGTGCCAGCTCATTCTCTAGCGGGACCTCCTACGAGCAGTACTTC. Translated, it gives CASSFSSGTSYEQYF. The chain links TRBV18 to TRBJ2-7; 9 bases align to TRBD2. After removal of 5 bases from V and 0 bases from J, the junction contained 5 bases not matched to a gene. CDR3 length: 15 residues. The germline gives CDR1 KGHSH, CDR2 LQKENI. Drawing the rest from reference TRBV18 and TRBJ2-7, the complete variable domain is NAGVMQNPRHLVRRRGQEARLRCSPMKGHSHVYWYRQLPEEGLKFMVYLQKENIIDESGMPKERFSAEFPKEGPSILRIQQVVRGDSAAYFCASSFSSGTSYEQYFGPGTRLTVT.

This chain joins TRBV12-2 and TRBJ2-1; TRBD2 is the table's D call and was not checked against the DNA. TRBV12-2 is a pseudogene locus. This CDR3 spans 18 amino acids. The CDR3 coding sequence is TGTGCAAGTCGCTTCCGGGGACTAGCGGGAAAGGTGTTGAATGAGCAGTTCTTC. The encoded protein is CASRFRGLAGKVLNEQFF.